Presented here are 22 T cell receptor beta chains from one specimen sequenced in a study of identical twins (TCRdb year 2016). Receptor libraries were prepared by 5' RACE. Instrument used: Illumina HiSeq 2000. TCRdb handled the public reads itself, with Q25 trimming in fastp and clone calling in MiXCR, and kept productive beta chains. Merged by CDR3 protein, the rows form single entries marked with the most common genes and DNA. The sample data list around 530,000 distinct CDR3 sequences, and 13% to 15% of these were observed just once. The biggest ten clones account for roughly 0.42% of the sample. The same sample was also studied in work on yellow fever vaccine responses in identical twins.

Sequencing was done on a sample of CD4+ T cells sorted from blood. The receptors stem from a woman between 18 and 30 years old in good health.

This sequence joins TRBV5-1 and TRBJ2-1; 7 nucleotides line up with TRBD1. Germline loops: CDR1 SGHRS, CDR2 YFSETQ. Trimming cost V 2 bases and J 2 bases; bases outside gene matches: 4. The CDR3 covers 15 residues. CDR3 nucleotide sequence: TGCGCCAGCAGCTTCCGGGACAGCCCCTACAATGAGCAGTTCTTC. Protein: CASSFRDSPYNEQFF.

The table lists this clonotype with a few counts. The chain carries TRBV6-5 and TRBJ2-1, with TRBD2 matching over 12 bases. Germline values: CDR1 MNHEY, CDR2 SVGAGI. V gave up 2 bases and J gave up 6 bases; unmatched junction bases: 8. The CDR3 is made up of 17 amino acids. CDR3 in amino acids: CASSYRWLAGGRNEQFF. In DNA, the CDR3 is TGTGCCAGCAGTTACAGGTGGCTAGCGGGGGGGCGCAATGAGCAGTTCTTC.

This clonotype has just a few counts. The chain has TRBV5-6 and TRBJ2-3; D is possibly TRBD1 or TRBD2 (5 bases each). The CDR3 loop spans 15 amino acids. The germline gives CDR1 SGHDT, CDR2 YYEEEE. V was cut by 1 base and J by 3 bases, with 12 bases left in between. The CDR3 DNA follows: TGTGCCAGCAGCTTGAGGTGGGGGTGGACAGATACGCAGTATTTT. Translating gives CASSLRWGWTDTQYF.

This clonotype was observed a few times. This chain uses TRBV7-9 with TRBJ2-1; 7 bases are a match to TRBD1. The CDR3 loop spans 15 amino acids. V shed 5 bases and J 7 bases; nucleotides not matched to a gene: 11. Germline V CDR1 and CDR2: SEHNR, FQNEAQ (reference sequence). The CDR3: CASSPGSLQGNEQFF. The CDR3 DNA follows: TGTGCCAGCAGCCCGGGTTCGCTACAGGGGAATGAGCAGTTCTTC. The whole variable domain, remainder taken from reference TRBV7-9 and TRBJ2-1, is DTGVSQNPRHKITKRGQNVTFRCDPISEHNRLYWYRQTLGQGPEFLTYFQNEAQLEKSRLLSDRFSAERPKGSFSTLEIQRTEQGDSAMYLCASSPGSLQGNEQFFGPGTRLTVL.

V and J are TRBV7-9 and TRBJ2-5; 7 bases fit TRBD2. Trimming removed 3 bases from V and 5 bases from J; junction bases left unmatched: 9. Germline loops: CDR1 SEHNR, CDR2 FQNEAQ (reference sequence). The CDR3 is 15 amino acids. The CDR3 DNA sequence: TGTGCCAGCAGCTTGGGGGACTACGTCACGGAGACCCAGTACTTC. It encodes CASSLGDYVTETQYF.

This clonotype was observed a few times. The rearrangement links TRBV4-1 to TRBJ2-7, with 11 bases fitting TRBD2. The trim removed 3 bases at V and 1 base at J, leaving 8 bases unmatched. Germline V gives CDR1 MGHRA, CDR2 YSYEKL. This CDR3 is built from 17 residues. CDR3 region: CASSQLAGGLASYEQYF. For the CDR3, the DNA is TGCGCCAGCAGCCAGTTAGCGGGAGGGCTCGCATCCTACGAGCAGTACTTC.

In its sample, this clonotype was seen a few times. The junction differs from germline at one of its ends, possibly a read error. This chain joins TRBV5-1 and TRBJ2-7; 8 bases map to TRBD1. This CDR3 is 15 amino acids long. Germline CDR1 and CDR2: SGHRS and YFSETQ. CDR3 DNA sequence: TGCGCCAGCAGCTTGGGGACAGGGTTCTCCTACGAGCAGTATTTC. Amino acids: CASSLGTGFSYEQYF.

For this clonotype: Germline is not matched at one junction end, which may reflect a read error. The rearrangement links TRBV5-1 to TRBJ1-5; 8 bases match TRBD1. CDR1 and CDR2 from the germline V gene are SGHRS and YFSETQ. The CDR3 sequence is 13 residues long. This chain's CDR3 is CVSSLDRDQPQHF. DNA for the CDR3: TGCGTCAGCAGCTTGGACAGGGATCAGCCCCAGCATTTT.

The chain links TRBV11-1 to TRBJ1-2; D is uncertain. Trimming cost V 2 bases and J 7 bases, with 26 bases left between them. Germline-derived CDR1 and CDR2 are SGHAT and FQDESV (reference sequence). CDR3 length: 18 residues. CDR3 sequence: CASSLSEVVGRPNGGYTF. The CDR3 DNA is TGTGCCAGCAGCTTATCCGAGGTAGTTGGGCGGCCAAACGGTGGCTACACCTTC.

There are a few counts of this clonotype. For the CDR3, the DNA is TGTGCCAGCAGTTTAGGACAGGGGGCGCGCACAGATACGCAGTATTTT. Its protein product is CASSLGQGARTDTQYF. The rearrangement links TRBV12-3 or TRBV12-4 to TRBJ2-3, with 10 bases fitting TRBD1. Trimming removed 1 base from V and 1 base from J; junction bases left unmatched: 2. This CDR3 contains 16 residues.

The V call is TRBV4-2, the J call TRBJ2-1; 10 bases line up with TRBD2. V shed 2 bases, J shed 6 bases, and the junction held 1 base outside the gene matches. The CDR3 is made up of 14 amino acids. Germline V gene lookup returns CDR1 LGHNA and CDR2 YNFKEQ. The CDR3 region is CASSQTSGINEQFF. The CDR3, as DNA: TGTGCCAGCAGCCAAACTAGCGGGATCAATGAGCAGTTCTTC.

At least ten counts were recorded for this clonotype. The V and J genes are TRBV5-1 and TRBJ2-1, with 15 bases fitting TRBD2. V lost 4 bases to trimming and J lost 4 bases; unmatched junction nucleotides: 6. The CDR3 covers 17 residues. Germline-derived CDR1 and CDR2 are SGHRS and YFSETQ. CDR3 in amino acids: CASSPRTSGRAYNEQFF. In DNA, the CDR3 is TGCGCCAGCAGCCCCCGGACTAGCGGGAGGGCTTACAATGAGCAGTTCTTC.

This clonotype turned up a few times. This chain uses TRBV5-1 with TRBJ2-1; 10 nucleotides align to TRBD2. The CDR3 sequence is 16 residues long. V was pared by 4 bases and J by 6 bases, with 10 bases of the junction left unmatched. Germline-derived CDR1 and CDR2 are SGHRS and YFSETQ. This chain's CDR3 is CASSRDLAGDLNEQFF. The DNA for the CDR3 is TGCGCCAGCAGCCGTGACCTAGCGGGAGATCTCAATGAGCAGTTCTTC.

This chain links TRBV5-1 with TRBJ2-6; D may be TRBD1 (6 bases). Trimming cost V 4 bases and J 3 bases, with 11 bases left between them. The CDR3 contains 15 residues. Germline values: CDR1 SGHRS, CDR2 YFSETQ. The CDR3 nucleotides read TGCGCCAGCAGCCCCGGGACATTTGGGGCCAACGTCCTGACTTTC. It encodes CASSPGTFGANVLTF.

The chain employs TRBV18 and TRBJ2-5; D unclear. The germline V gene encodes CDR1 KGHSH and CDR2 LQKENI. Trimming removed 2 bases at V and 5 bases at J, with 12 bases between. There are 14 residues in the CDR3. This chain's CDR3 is CASSPREERETQYF. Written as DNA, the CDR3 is TGTGCCAGCTCACCAAGGGAAGAGAGGGAGACCCAGTACTTC.

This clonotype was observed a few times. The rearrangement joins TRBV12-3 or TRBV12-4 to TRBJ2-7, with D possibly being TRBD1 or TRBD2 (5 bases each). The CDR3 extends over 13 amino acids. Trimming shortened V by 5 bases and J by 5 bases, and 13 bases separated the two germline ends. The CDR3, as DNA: TGTGCCAGCAGTCCGACACTGGGGGACGAGCAGTACGTC. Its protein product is CASSPTLGDEQYV.

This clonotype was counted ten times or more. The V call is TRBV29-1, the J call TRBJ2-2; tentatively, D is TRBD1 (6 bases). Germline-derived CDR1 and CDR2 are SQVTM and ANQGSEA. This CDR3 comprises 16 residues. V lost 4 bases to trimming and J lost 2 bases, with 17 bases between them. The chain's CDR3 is CSVVTGDSSNTGELFF. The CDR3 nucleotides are TGCAGCGTTGTGACAGGCGACTCCTCCAACACCGGGGAGCTGTTTTTT.

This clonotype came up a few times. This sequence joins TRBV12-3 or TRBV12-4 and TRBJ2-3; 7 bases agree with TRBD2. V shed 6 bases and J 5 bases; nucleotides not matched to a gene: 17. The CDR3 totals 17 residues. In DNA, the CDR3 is TGTGCCAGCAGCAACCCCCCGACTAGCTGGGGCGTAGATACGCAGTATTTT. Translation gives CASSNPPTSWGVDTQYF.

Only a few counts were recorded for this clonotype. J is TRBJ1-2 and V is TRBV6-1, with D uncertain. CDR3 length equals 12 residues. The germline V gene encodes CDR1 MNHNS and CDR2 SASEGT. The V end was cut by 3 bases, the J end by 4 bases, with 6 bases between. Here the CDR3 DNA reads TGTGCCAGCAGTGAGCGGGGCTATGGCTACACCTTC. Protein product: CASSERGYGYTF.

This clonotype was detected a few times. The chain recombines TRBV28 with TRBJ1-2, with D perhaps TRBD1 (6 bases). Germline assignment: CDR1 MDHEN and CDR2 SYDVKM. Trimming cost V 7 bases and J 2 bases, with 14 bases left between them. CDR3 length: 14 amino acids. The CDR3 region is CASTPGQRNYGYTF. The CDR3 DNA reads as TGTGCCAGCACCCCTGGACAGAGGAACTATGGCTACACCTTC.

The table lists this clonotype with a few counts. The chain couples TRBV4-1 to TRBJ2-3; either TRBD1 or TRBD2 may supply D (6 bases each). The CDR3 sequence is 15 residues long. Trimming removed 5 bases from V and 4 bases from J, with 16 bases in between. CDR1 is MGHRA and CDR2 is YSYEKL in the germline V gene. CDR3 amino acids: CASSSPTGAPDTQYF. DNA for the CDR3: TGCGCCAGCAGCTCCCCTACGGGGGCCCCAGATACGCAGTATTTT.

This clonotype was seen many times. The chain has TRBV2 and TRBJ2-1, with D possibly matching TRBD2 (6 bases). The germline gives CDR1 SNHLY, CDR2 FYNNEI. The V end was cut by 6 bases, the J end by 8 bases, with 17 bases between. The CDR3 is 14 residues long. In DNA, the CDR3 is TGTGCCAGCAGAGCCGGGACTTCCATCGATGAGCAGTTCTTC. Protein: CASRAGTSIDEQFF. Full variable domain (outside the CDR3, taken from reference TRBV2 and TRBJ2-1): EPEVTQTPSHQVTQMGQEVILRCVPISNHLYFYWYRQILGQKVEFLVSFYNNEISEKSEIFDDQFSVERPDGSNFTLKIRSTKLEDSAMYFCASRAGTSIDEQFFGPGTRLTVL.